Each of the 13 T cell receptor beta chains below was sequenced from the same sample in a study of cytomegalovirus exposure and HLA in healthy donors. Amplification used 60 Vbeta primers and 13 Jbeta primers. Some clones are missing from TCRdb's copy, which holds only in-frame ones; the method was immunoSEQ multiplex PCR. The top ten clones hold 4% to 5.5% of a sample with about 130,000 clones, around 67% of them seen once. Sequenced material: PBMCs. These receptors were obtained from a man aged 55 to 69 in good health and CMV-seropositive.

The rearrangement uses TRBV6-1 and TRBJ2-7; 8 nucleotides match TRBD1. V lost 6 bases, J lost 0 bases, and 7 bases stayed unmatched. Germline V CDR1 and CDR2: MNHNS, SASEGT. This CDR3 has 15 residues. The CDR3 is CASRERQGLSYEQYF. The DNA of the CDR3 is TGTGCCAGCAGAGAACGACAGGGGCTCTCCTACGAGCAGTACTTC.

The chain carries TRBV18 and TRBJ2-7; TRBD1 agrees at 9 bases. The germline V gene encodes CDR1 KGHSH and CDR2 LQKENI. J lost 6 bases, V lost 0 bases, and 3 bases had no gene match. The CDR3 has 14 amino acids. CDR3 region: CASSPPRQGGEQYF. Written as DNA, the CDR3 is TGTGCCAGCTCACCACCTCGACAGGGGGGCGAGCAGTACTTC.

This clone is categorized as medium-sized (0.01 to 0.1%). The V call is TRBV25-1, the J call TRBJ2-6, with 9 bases fitting TRBD1. Germline V gene lookup returns CDR1 MGHDK and CDR2 SYGVNS. The CDR3 is 17 amino acids. The J segment lost 0 bases and the V segment lost 8 bases, leaving 8 bases of the junction unmatched. The CDR3 sequence: CASSRGQGSSGANVLTF. The CDR3, as DNA: TGTGCCAGCTCGCGGGGACAGGGCAGCTCTGGGGCCAACGTCCTGACTTTC.

This sequence joins TRBV19 and TRBJ1-1; D is uncertain. Germline V CDR1 and CDR2: LNHDA, SQIVND (reference sequence). Between the trimmed V and J ends, which lost 7 bases and 1 base, there was a span of 10 bases. This CDR3 contains 13 residues. In DNA form, the CDR3 reads TGTGCCAGTATGGTCGCGGAGAACACTGAAGCTTTCTTT. Protein sequence: CASMVAENTEAFF.

This clone was recorded once. J is TRBJ2-7 and V is TRBV18; 8 nucleotides agree with TRBD2. The CDR3 has 15 residues. With 3 bases clipped from V and 3 bases from J, the junction kept 7 bases outside the gene matches. The V gene's germline CDR1 is KGHSH and CDR2 LQKENI. The CDR3 sequence: CASSPVAGKFYEQYF. The CDR3 DNA reads TGTGCCAGCTCACCCGTAGCGGGGAAGTTCTACGAGCAGTACTTC. Full variable domain (missing parts from reference TRBV18 and TRBJ2-7): NAGVMQNPRHLVRRRGQEARLRCSPMKGHSHVYWYRQLPEEGLKFMVYLQKENIIDESGMPKERFSAEFPKEGPSILRIQQVVRGDSAAYFCASSPVAGKFYEQYFGPGTRLTVT.

This chain links TRBV25-1 with TRBJ2-3; 9 bases align to TRBD2. V shed 5 bases and J 4 bases; nucleotides not matched to a gene: 13. The CDR3 contains 17 residues. CDR1 is MGHDK, CDR2 SYGVNS, per germline. In DNA, the CDR3 is TGTGCCAGCAGTCCCACCGCGGGGGGGCCGAAGGCAGATACGCAGTATTTT. Amino acids: CASSPTAGGPKADTQYF.

About this clone itself: The junction departs from the called germline gene at one end, perhaps through a read error. The chain is built from TRBV29-1 and TRBJ1-1, with TRBD1 identical over 8 bases. The CDR3 contains 13 residues. Germline V lookup: CDR1 SQVTM, CDR2 ANQGSEA. CDR3 in DNA: TGCAGCGTTGAAGGAGTGGGGACAGGTCTTCCAAAATTT. Protein sequence: CSVEGVGTGLPKF.

J is TRBJ1-4 and V is TRBV2, with 7 bases lining up with TRBD1. The CDR3 has 15 residues. From germline, CDR1 is SNHLY and CDR2 FYNNEI. The V gene end was trimmed by 6 bases and the J gene end by 3 bases; junction bases not matched to a gene: 7. The CDR3 protein is CASRTRQGSNEKLFF. CDR3 nucleotide sequence: TGTGCCAGCAGGACTCGACAGGGTTCTAATGAAAAACTGTTTTTT.

This clone was counted once. The chain uses TRBV5-6 and TRBJ2-2; 14 nucleotides agree with TRBD2. V dropped 0 bases and J dropped 6; count of bases not matched to a gene: 4. Germline CDR1 and CDR2: SGHDT and YYEEEE. This CDR3 is built from 17 residues. The CDR3 spells CASSLGLAGGRAGELFF. The DNA of the CDR3 is TGTGCCAGCAGCTTGGGACTAGCGGGGGGGCGAGCCGGGGAGCTGTTTTTT.

The chain carries TRBV5-1 and TRBJ2-7; D is unresolved. The ends were cut back, 1 base at V and 2 bases at J, with 10 bases in the middle. This CDR3 has 14 amino acids. Germline CDR1 and CDR2: SGHRS and YFSETQ. CDR3 residues: CASSLNAGAYEQYF. CDR3 coding DNA: TGCGCCAGCAGCTTGAACGCAGGCGCCTACGAGCAGTACTTC.

The chain couples TRBV28 to TRBJ1-4; D gene ambiguous. The CDR3 sequence is 15 residues long. V was clipped by 5 bases and J by 4 bases, with 14 bases between them. Germline values: CDR1 MDHEN, CDR2 SYDVKM. The DNA of the CDR3 is TGTGCCAGCAGTCACTTGGGGAGGATTAATGAAAAACTGTTTTTT. Protein: CASSHLGRINEKLFF.

The chain is built from TRBV6-5 and TRBJ2-5; the match to TRBD1 covers 7 bases. This CDR3 has 13 amino acids. Germline V gene sequence: CDR1 MNHEY, CDR2 SVGAGI. The V segment lost 5 bases and the J segment 3 bases; nucleotides outside the gene matches: 3. As DNA, the CDR3 is TGTGCCAGCAGTCCAGACAGGGAAGAGACCCAGTACTTC. This gives the protein CASSPDREETQYF.

V is TRBV5-1 and J is TRBJ2-1, with 8 bases matching TRBD1. V lost 3 bases and J lost 6; bases outside the gene matches: 2. The CDR3 spans 13 residues. Germline CDR1 is SGHRS and CDR2 is YFSETQ. CDR3 nucleotides: TGCGCCAGCAGCTGGGGACAGGCCAATGAGCAGTTCTTC. Amino acids: CASSWGQANEQFF.